This paragraph covers one T cell receptor (beta chain) sequence. Its antigen remains unknown. Study-level findings and limits: In terms of TCR gene usage, tumor memory CD4+ T cells clustered together with blood and lymph node memory CD4+ cells, as well as with lymph node naive CD4+ cells. Tumor Tregs overlapped most with tumor, then blood, naive CD4+ cells. Larger-cohort validation covered only one TCR beta V-J rearrangement.

After constant-region reverse-primer amplification, full-length variable regions underwent semi-nested PCR with Nested Universal Primer A. TCRdb re-derived calls from the 5' RACE reads in MiXCR, one entry per CDR3 protein. The data hold 35,000 to 50,000 distinct CDR3 sequences, with 22% observed a single time. Cells sorted as Tregs were CD4+, CD25+ and CD127-/low. This CDR3 region has 12 residues. Looked up from germline, CDR1 is SNHLY and CDR2 is FYNNEI. V was pared by 4 bases and J by 6 bases, with 9 bases between. This chain links TRBV2 with TRBJ1-1, with D uncertain. Material for sequencing was Tregs sorted from blood. The sequence was collected from a female donor with breast cancer. The CDR3 protein is CASSVTGAEAFF. The CDR3 DNA sequence: TGTGCCAGCAGTGTTACGGGCGCTGAAGCTTTCTTT. The complete variable domain, with remaining parts taken from reference TRBV2 and TRBJ1-1, reads EPEVTQTPSHQVTQMGQEVILRCVPISNHLYFYWYRQILGQKVEFLVSFYNNEISEKSEIFDDQFSVERPDGSNFTLKIRSTKLEDSAMYFCASSVTGAEAFFGQGTRLTVV.